This T cell receptor (beta chain) was identified during a study of read filtering for tumor transcriptome and immune sequencing. Study-level background: Roughly 8 patients were R-ISS I, 16 were R-ISS II, 7 were R-ISS III. Whole-transcriptome libraries were prepared after DNase treatment. IR-seq gave about 3.5 to 10.27 million TCR reads per sample; RNA-seq gave about 80 to 1,300.

This library used roughly 0.4 ug RNA and molecular barcoded adaptors spanning alpha/delta and beta/gamma chains. TCRdb fed the reads into MiXCR, producing one record per CDR3 protein. The sample gives over 45,000 distinct CDR3 sequences, 20% to 25% of which show up once; approximately 18% is in the top ten. This clonotype was picked up many times. Every patient had bone marrow sampled while the disease was active. Germline V gene sequence: CDR1 PRHDT, CDR2 FYEKMQ (reference sequence). Trimming removed 5 bases from V and 2 bases from J; junction bases left unmatched: 6. The CDR3 totals 15 residues. This TCR came from a donor aged 40 or over with multiple myeloma. The V call is TRBV13, the J call TRBJ2-7, with 10 positions matching TRBD2. The sequenced sample was a population of CD138-negative cells sorted from bone marrow. In DNA form, the CDR3 reads TGTGCCAGCAGCCCTGCCAGCGGGAGGGCCTACGAGCAGTACTTC. Residues: CASSPASGRAYEQYF. Full variable domain (outside the CDR3, taken from reference TRBV13 and TRBJ2-7): AAGVIQSPRHLIKEKRETATLKCYPIPRHDTVYWYQQGPGQDPQFLISFYEKMQSDKGSIPDRFSAQQFSDYHSELNMSSLELGDSALYFCASSPASGRAYEQYFGPGTRLTVT.